This record concerns one T cell receptor beta chain sequence. Its specificity is unknown. The entry originates in a study of shared clonotypes between healthy human individuals. The wider study: The people who gave samples were two women and a few men aged 18 to 49. Study findings and constraints: The study found about 5% of naive CD4 clonotypes shared across a handful of donors. Despite large depth, rarefaction showed incomplete sorted-subset sequencing.

The genomic DNA of each subset was split evenly across several immunoSEQ plates. Sequencing used immunoSEQ multiplex PCR; TCRdb keeps in-frame clones, though not all of them. The profile shows roughly 2,300,000 clones, 85% to 95% of them singletons. Germline CDR1 MNHEY, CDR2 SVGAGI. This CDR3 region has 15 residues. Deletions cut 0 bases from V and 1 base from J, with 7 bases between. This sequence originates from a man between 18 and 35 years old in good health. Some clones in this sample may be carry-over from other donors' samples. The J gene is TRBJ1-5, the V gene TRBV6-5; no clear D gene. Sequencing was performed on naive CD4+ T cells from PBMCs. The subset: CD45RA+ positively selected. Here the CDR3 reads CASSYSRWSNQPQHF. In DNA, the CDR3 is TGTGCCAGCAGTTACTCGAGATGGAGCAATCAGCCCCAGCATTTT.